The clone carrying this T cell receptor (beta chain) was recorded once. Its antigen is still unknown. Cultured CD4+ T cell DNA underwent sequencing with the Oncomine TCR Beta short-read assay. One entry per CDR3 protein results from TCRdb running MiXCR on the PCR reads. The profile shows 15,000 to 25,000 distinct CDR3 sequences, around 55% of them singletons. This CDR3 comprises 14 residues. Trimming took 5 bases from V and 1 from J; bases not matched to a gene: 3. Looked up from germline, CDR1 is MDHEN and CDR2 is SYDVKM. This record comes from a study of vaccination and CD4 T cells after COVID-19. Study summary: Comprising six males and four females, the convalescent participants counted two Hispanic individuals among them.

The study's findings and limits: Median SARS-CoV-2-reactive clonotypes rose from about 22 to 38, not significantly.

Treatment given: approximately nine-day PBMC culture with coronavirus spike peptide pools or control peptides (ViraFEST assay). Peptide pools at 9.5 to 10 ug/ml stimulated 2 million or so PBMCs per well with 10 IU/ml IL-2. What was sequenced was CD4+ T cells from blood, cultured in vitro. This receptor was identified in a human donor who had recovered from COVID-19. This chain joins TRBV28 and TRBJ1-2; 8 positions agree with TRBD1. The CDR3 sequence is CASSTGGSNYGYTF. CDR3 sequence (DNA): TGTGCCAGCAGTACAGGGGGAAGTAACTATGGCTACACCTTC.